One sample yielded the 22 T cell receptor beta chains listed below, sequenced in a study of blood T cell repertoires in COVID-19. Clones were sequenced by immunoSEQ multiplex PCR, and TCRdb holds only the in-frame ones, with some missing. This table has roughly 250,000 clones, roughly 86% appearing once. Sequences were obtained from PBMCs or T cells enriched from blood (not recorded which). The receptors derive from a middle-aged woman with acute COVID-19.

The CDR3 bases are TGTGCCAGCAGCTCCGTGCTACTCACCTACGAGCAGTACTTC. Translation: CASSSVLLTYEQYF. The V call is TRBV7-8, the J call TRBJ2-7, with D unclear. The germline gives CDR1 SGHVS, CDR2 FQNEAQ. V was pared by 4 bases and J by 2 bases, with 12 bases between. There are 14 residues in the CDR3.

The rearrangement uses TRBV7-9 and TRBJ2-7, with D tentatively TRBD1 (5 bases). CDR1 and CDR2 (germline): SEHNR, FQNEAQ (reference sequence). This CDR3 is built from 13 residues. V was shortened by 6 bases and J by 0 bases, with 9 bases between the two germline ends. The CDR3, as DNA: TGTGCCAGCAGACAGGCCAGCTCCTACGAGCAGTACTTC. Its protein product is CASRQASSYEQYF.

V is TRBV23-1 and J is TRBJ2-1; 7 bases align to TRBD2. TRBV23-1 is noted as an ORF with a role that remains uncertain. V lost 1 base to trimming and J lost 7 bases; unmatched junction nucleotides: 4. CDR3 length: 14 amino acids. CDR3 in amino acids: CASSQWGGGNEQFF. In nucleotides, the CDR3 is TGCGCCAGCAGTCAATGGGGCGGGGGAAATGAGCAGTTCTTC.

This sequence joins TRBV20-1 and TRBJ2-2, with 8 bases lining up with TRBD2. With 3 bases clipped from V and 3 bases from J, the junction kept 15 bases outside the gene matches. CDR3 length: 18 residues. Germline V CDR1 and CDR2: DFQATT, SNEGSKA (reference sequence). The CDR3 DNA reads as TGCAGTGCTAGTGGGATACAAAGCGGGAGCGGAGACACCGGGGAGCTGTTTTTT. Translated: CSASGIQSGSGDTGELFF.

CDR3 in amino acids: CASSVVSPLPGTYNSPLHF. CDR3 nucleotide sequence: TGTGCCAGCAGCGTAGTGTCCCCTCTTCCAGGGACCTATAATTCACCCCTCCACTTT. V usage is TRBV9 and J usage is TRBJ1-6, with D possibly TRBD1 on 5 matching bases. Germline assignment: CDR1 SGDLS and CDR2 YYNGEE. This CDR3 contains 19 residues. Deletions cut 0 bases from V and 2 bases from J, with 18 bases between. Variable domain in full (rest from reference TRBV9 and TRBJ1-6): DSGVTQTPKHLITATGQRVTLRCSPRSGDLSVYWYQQSLDQGLQFLIQYYNGEERAKGNILERFSAQQFPDLHSELNLSSLELGDSALYFCASSVVSPLPGTYNSPLHFGNGTRLTVT.

CDR3 sequence: CASSDISWDRGLEQYF. The CDR3 nucleotides are TGTGCCAGCAGTGATATTTCGTGGGACAGGGGCCTCGAGCAGTACTTC. V and J are TRBV2 and TRBJ2-7; 10 bases agree with TRBD1. V dropped 3 bases and J dropped 6; count of bases not matched to a gene: 11. This CDR3 has 16 amino acids. CDR1 is SNHLY, CDR2 FYNNEI, per germline. The whole variable domain, remainder taken from reference TRBV2 and TRBJ2-7, is EPEVTQTPSHQVTQMGQEVILRCVPISNHLYFYWYRQILGQKVEFLVSFYNNEISEKSEIFDDQFSVERPDGSNFTLKIRSTKLEDSAMYFCASSDISWDRGLEQYFGPGTRLTVT.

This clone was detected only once. The CDR3 here is CASAQGQRETQYF. The CDR3 DNA reads as TGTGCCAGCGCACAGGGACAGCGGGAGACCCAGTACTTC. The chain combines TRBV11-3 with TRBJ2-5; 7 bases are a match to TRBD1. The J segment lost 5 bases and the V segment lost 8 bases, leaving 8 bases of the junction unmatched. The CDR3 has 13 amino acids. CDR1 is SGHNT and CDR2 is YENEEA in the germline V gene. Together with reference TRBV11-3 and TRBJ2-5, the CDR3 gives the full variable domain: EAGVVQSPRYKIIEKKQPVAFWCNPISGHNTLYWYLQNLGQGPELLIRYENEEAVDDSQLPKDRFSAERLKGVDSTLKIQPAELGDSAVYLCASAQGQRETQYFGPGTRLLVL.

The chain couples TRBV5-5 to TRBJ2-6; 7 bases line up with TRBD1. This CDR3 is built from 14 residues. The trim removed 5 bases at V and 2 bases at J, leaving 1 base unmatched. Germline lookup yields CDR1 SGHKS and CDR2 YYEKEE (reference sequence). CDR3: CASSTGAGANVLTF. The CDR3 nucleotides are TGTGCCAGCAGTACAGGGGCTGGGGCCAACGTCCTGACTTTC.

This chain uses TRBV15 with TRBJ2-1; D possibly corresponds to TRBD1 (6 bases). Germline V gene sequence: CDR1 LNHNV, CDR2 YYDKDF (reference sequence). The CDR3 runs 15 residues. V was clipped by 5 bases and J by 2 bases, with 13 bases between them. CDR3 amino acids: CATSFGTRTYNEQFF. CDR3 DNA sequence: TGTGCCACCAGCTTCGGGACAAGGACCTACAATGAGCAGTTCTTC.

The CDR3 bases are TGTGCCAGCTCACAGACTAGCGCGAACACCGGGGAGCTGTTTTTT. Translated, it gives CASSQTSANTGELFF. This chain links TRBV18 with TRBJ2-2, with 8 positions matching TRBD2. V trimming: 4 bases; J trimming: 0 bases; junction bases outside the gene matches: 1. The CDR3 runs 15 residues. From germline, CDR1 is KGHSH and CDR2 LQKENI.

The chain is built from TRBV27 and TRBJ1-2; TRBD1 is a possible D gene (5 bases). The germline V gene encodes CDR1 MNHEY and CDR2 SMNVEV (reference sequence). The CDR3 extends over 13 amino acids. Trimming removed 6 bases at V and 3 bases at J, with 11 bases between. CDR3 in amino acids: CASSLGGYYGYTF. The CDR3 DNA reads as TGTGCCAGCAGCCTGGGGGGTTACTATGGCTACACCTTC.

J is TRBJ1-2 and V is TRBV7-2, with D possibly TRBD1 on 5 matching bases. From germline, CDR1 is SGHTA and CDR2 FQGNSA. Trimming stripped 5 bases from V and 0 bases from J, with 10 bases between. The CDR3 runs to 14 residues. CDR3 residues: CASSTGAANYGYTF. CDR3 sequence (DNA): TGTGCCAGCAGCACAGGAGCCGCTAACTATGGCTACACCTTC. Full variable domain (rest looked up from reference TRBV7-2 and TRBJ1-2): GAGVSQSPSNKVTEKGKDVELRCDPISGHTALYWYRQSLGQGLEFLIYFQGNSAPDKSGLPSDRFSAERTGGSVSTLTIQRTQQEDSAVYLCASSTGAANYGYTFGSGTRLTVV.

V and J are TRBV12-3 or TRBV12-4 and TRBJ1-5; D is ambiguous. This CDR3 is built from 13 residues. V dropped 6 bases and J dropped 6 bases, with 12 bases sitting between them. CDR3: CASSGSETQPQHF. In DNA form, the CDR3 reads TGTGCCAGCAGCGGGTCGGAGACTCAGCCCCAGCATTTT.

In this sample, this clone turned up once. The V call is TRBV11-2, the J call TRBJ1-2, with unresolved D. Trimming left V 5 bases short and J 1 base short, with 8 bases between. The length of the CDR3 is 13 residues. The germline V gene encodes CDR1 SGHAT and CDR2 FQNNGV. The CDR3 region has the DNA TGTGCCAGCAGCCCCCTTAATAACTATGGCTACACCTTC. Translation gives CASSPLNNYGYTF.

The chain has TRBV11-2 and TRBJ2-7; 11 bases agree with TRBD2. V lost 5 bases to trimming and J lost 3 bases; unmatched junction nucleotides: 9. The germline V gene encodes CDR1 SGHAT and CDR2 FQNNGV. The length of the CDR3 is 16 residues. For the CDR3, the DNA is TGTGCCAGCAGCCCGGCGGCTAGCGGGAGGATCTACGAGCAGTACTTC. Encoded protein: CASSPAASGRIYEQYF.

This clone showed up just a few times. Here the CDR3 DNA reads TGTGCCACCAGTGGCTCGACAGGGGAGGGAGTCGGCTACACCTTC. It translates to CATSGSTGEGVGYTF. This sequence joins TRBV24-1 and TRBJ1-2; the match to TRBD1 covers 8 bases. V lost 5 bases, J lost 8 bases, and 12 bases stayed unmatched. The germline CDR1 and CDR2 sequences are KGHDR and SFDVKD. The CDR3 spans 15 residues.

This clone showed up just once. The chain combines TRBV4-2 with TRBJ2-7; D remains unclear. The CDR3 is made up of 12 amino acids. CDR1 is LGHNA and CDR2 is YNFKEQ in the germline V gene. Trimming pared 0 bases from V and 3 bases from J, leaving 3 bases between. The chain's CDR3 is CASSQDRYEQYF. CDR3 DNA: TGTGCCAGCAGCCAAGATCGCTACGAGCAGTACTTC.

The J gene is TRBJ2-3, the V gene TRBV19, with D perhaps TRBD1 (6 bases). CDR3 length: 15 residues. Per the germline V gene, CDR1 is LNHDA and CDR2 is SQIVND (reference sequence). V lost 4 bases to trimming and J lost 6 bases, with 17 bases between them. In DNA form, the CDR3 reads TGTGCCAGTAGTAACGAGGCCAGGGGCTGGGATACGCAGTATTTT. Translating gives CASSNEARGWDTQYF. Looking up the rest from reference TRBV19 and TRBJ2-3 gives the full variable domain: DGGITQSPKYLFRKEGQNVTLSCEQNLNHDAMYWYRQDPGQGLRLIYYSQIVNDFQKGDIAEGYSVSREKKESFPLTVTSAQKNPTAFYLCASSNEARGWDTQYFGPGTRLTVL.

The rearrangement links TRBV3-1 (or the pseudogene TRBV3-2) to TRBJ1-2; a weak D match, TRBD1 (6 bases). CDR1 is LGHDT and CDR2 is YNNKEL in the germline V gene (reference sequence). The length of the CDR3 is 17 residues. V was clipped by 4 bases and J by 0 bases, with 18 bases between them. CDR3 coding DNA: TGTGCCAGCAGCCCCACACAACCACACAGGGCTAACTATGGCTACACCTTC. Translated: CASSPTQPHRANYGYTF.

The rearrangement uses TRBV7-2 and TRBJ2-3, with TRBD2 identical over 7 bases. This CDR3 contains 16 residues. V lost 1 base and J lost 1; bases outside the gene matches: 5. CDR1 is SGHTA, CDR2 FQGNSA, per germline. CDR3 in DNA: TGTGCCAGCAGCTTAGGGCTACGGGAGGGCACAGATACGCAGTATTTT. Its protein product is CASSLGLREGTDTQYF.

The chain employs TRBV27 and TRBJ1-2; TRBD1 might be the D (6 bases). Germline CDR1 and CDR2: MNHEY and SMNVEV (reference sequence). CDR3 length: 14 residues. V was shortened by 4 bases and J by 5 bases, with 14 bases between the two germline ends. The CDR3 region has the DNA TGTGCCAGCAGTTCATCACAGGGCGGGTATGGCTACACCTTC. Amino acid sequence: CASSSSQGGYGYTF.

The J gene is TRBJ2-3, the V gene TRBV11-2, with 14 bases aligning to TRBD2. CDR3 length: 16 amino acids. The V segment lost 4 bases and the J segment 3 bases; nucleotides outside the gene matches: 3. The germline CDR1 and CDR2 sequences are SGHAT and FQNNGV. CDR3 DNA: TGTGCCAGCAGCTCGGGACTAGCGGGAGTAACAGATACGCAGTATTTT. It translates to CASSSGLAGVTDTQYF.